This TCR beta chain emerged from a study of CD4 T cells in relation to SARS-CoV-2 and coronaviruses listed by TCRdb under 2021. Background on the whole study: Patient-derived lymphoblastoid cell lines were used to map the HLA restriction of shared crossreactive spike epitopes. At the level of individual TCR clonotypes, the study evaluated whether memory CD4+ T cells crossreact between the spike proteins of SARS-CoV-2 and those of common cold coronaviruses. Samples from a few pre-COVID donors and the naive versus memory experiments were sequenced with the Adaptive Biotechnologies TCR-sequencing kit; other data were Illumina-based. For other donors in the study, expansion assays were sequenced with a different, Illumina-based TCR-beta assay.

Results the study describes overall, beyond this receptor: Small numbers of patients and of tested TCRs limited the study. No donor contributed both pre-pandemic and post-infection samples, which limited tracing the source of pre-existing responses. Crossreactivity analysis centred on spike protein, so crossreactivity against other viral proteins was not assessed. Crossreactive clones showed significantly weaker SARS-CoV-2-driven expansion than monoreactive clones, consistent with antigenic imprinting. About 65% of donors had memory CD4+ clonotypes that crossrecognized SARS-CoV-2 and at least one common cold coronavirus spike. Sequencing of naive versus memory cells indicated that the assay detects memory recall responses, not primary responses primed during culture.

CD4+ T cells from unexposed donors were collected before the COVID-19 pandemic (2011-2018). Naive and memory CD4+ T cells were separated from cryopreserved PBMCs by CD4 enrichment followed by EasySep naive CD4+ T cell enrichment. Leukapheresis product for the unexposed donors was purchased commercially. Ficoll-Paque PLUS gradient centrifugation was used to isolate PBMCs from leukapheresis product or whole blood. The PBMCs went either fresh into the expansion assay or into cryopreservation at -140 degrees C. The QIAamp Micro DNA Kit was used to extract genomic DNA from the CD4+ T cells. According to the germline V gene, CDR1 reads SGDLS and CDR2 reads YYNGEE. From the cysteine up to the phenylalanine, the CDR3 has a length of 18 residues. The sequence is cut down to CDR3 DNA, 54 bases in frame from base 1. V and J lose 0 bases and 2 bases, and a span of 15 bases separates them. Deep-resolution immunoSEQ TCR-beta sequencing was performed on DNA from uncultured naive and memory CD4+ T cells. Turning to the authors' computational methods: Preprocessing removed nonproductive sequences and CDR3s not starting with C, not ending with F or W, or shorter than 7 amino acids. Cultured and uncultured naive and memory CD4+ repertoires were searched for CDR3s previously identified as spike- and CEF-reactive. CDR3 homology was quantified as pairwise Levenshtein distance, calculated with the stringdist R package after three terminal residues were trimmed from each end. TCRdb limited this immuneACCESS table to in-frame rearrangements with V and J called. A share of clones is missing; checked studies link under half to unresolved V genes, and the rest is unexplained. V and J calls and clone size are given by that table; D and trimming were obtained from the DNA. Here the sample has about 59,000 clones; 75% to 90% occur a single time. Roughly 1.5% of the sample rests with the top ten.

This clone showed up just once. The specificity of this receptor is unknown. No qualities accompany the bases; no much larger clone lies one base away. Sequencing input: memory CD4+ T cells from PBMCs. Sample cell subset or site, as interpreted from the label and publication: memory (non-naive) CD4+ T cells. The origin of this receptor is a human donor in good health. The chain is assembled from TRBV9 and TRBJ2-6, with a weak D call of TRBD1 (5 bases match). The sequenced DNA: TGTGCCAGCAGCGTAGCAGGGAAGAGGTCTACTGGGGCCAACGTCCTGACTTTC. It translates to CASSVAGKRSTGANVLTF.